The 15 T cell receptor beta chains below all came from one sample that was sequenced in a study of early stage breast cancer tumors. Sequencing was performed with immunoSEQ multiplex PCR; in TCRdb, only in-frame clones are kept and a portion is missing. Among fewer than 30,000 clones listed, 75% to 85% were seen once. The sequenced sample consisted of blood. The origin of the receptors is a person in their sixties or seventies with breast cancer.

The CDR3 sequence is CASSRQGAQAHEQYF. CDR3 coding DNA: TGTGCCAGCAGCAGACAGGGGGCACAAGCCCACGAGCAGTACTTC. The rearrangement uses TRBV7-2 and TRBJ2-7; 10 nucleotides align to TRBD1. V shed 5 bases, J shed 5 bases, and the junction held 9 bases outside the gene matches. CDR1 SGHTA and CDR2 FQGNSA come from the germline V gene. This CDR3 has 15 amino acids.

V and J are TRBV4-3 and TRBJ1-1; tentative D call: TRBD1 (5 bases). Trimming cost V 0 bases and J 5 bases, with 13 bases left between them. Germline V lookup: CDR1 LGHNA, CDR2 YSLEER. This CDR3 has 15 residues. The DNA for the CDR3 is TGCGCCAGCAGCCAAGATTTAGAAAGGGGAACTGAAGCTTTCTTT. Translated: CASSQDLERGTEAFF.

The chain combines TRBV5-6 with TRBJ2-5; D unresolved. Trimming cost V 6 bases and J 1 base, with 4 bases left between them. The CDR3 contains 11 residues. Per the germline V gene, CDR1 is SGHDT and CDR2 is YYEEEE. CDR3 loop: CASIVQETQYF. CDR3 coding DNA: TGTGCCAGCATAGTCCAAGAGACCCAGTACTTC.

This rearrangement joins TRBV11-2 to TRBJ2-3; 8 bases agree with TRBD2. The CDR3 extends over 13 amino acids. The V and J ends lost 2 bases and 5 bases, in that order; junction bases with no gene match: 0. CDR1 and CDR2 (germline): SGHAT, FQNNGV. Here the CDR3 reads CASSLREGDTQYF. CDR3 nucleotides: TGTGCCAGCAGCTTACGGGAGGGAGATACGCAGTATTTT.

This clone appeared a single time. The chain uses TRBV11-3 and TRBJ2-6; TRBD1 agrees at 8 bases. Germline values: CDR1 SGHNT, CDR2 YENEEA. Trimming took 4 bases from V and 0 from J; bases not matched to a gene: 5. The CDR3 has 17 residues. CDR3 protein: CASSSGGRLSGANVLTF. The CDR3, as DNA: TGTGCCAGCAGCTCAGGGGGCCGCCTCTCTGGGGCCAACGTCCTGACTTTC.

This chain uses TRBV27 with TRBJ1-3; D is ambiguous. V gave up 6 bases and J gave up 2 bases, with 11 bases separating them. The CDR3 is 14 residues long. Germline assignment: CDR1 MNHEY and CDR2 SMNVEV (reference sequence). The CDR3 loop is CASRAGLAGNTIYF. The CDR3, as DNA: TGTGCCAGCAGGGCAGGCCTCGCTGGAAACACCATATATTTT.

The rearrangement uses TRBV30 and TRBJ1-4, with TRBD1 matching 7 bases. Germline assignment: CDR1 GTSNPN and CDR2 SVGIG (reference sequence). With V trimmed by 0 bases and J by 8 bases, 6 bases remained unmatched. The CDR3 has 14 residues. This chain's CDR3 is CAWSVGQGGEKLFF. CDR3 in DNA: TGTGCCTGGAGTGTGGGGCAGGGGGGCGAAAAACTGTTTTTT. Variable domain in full (rest from reference TRBV30 and TRBJ1-4): SQTIHQWPATLVQPVGSPLSLECTVEGTSNPNLYWYRQAAGRGLQLLFYSVGIGQISSEVPQNLSASRPQDRQFILSSKKLLLSDSGFYLCAWSVGQGGEKLFFGSGTQLSVL.

The chain is built from TRBV10-1 and TRBJ2-1, with 13 bases identical to TRBD2. Germline V lookup: CDR1 WNHNN, CDR2 SYGVQD (reference sequence). The CDR3 is 18 amino acids. The ends lost 5 bases at V and 2 bases at J; junction bases unmatched: 9. CDR3 coding DNA: TGCGCCAGCAGTCCCGGACTAGCGGGAGTTCGGGCCTACAATGAGCAGTTCTTC. Translated: CASSPGLAGVRAYNEQFF.

This chain joins TRBV5-4 and TRBJ2-1; 10 bases align to TRBD2. V was clipped by 3 bases and J by 9 bases; unmatched bases: 9. This CDR3 is built from 15 residues. CDR1 and CDR2 (germline): SGHNT, YYREEE (reference sequence). Here the CDR3 reads CASSYRTSGPGEQFF. For the CDR3, the DNA is TGTGCCAGCAGCTACCGGACTAGCGGTCCGGGTGAGCAGTTCTTC.

The chain is built from TRBV5-1 and TRBJ2-7, with TRBD2 matching over 9 bases. Germline trimming cut 5 bases from V and 4 bases from J; bases unmatched to any gene: 7. This CDR3 has 14 residues. Germline V lookup: CDR1 SGHRS, CDR2 YFSETQ. CDR3 nucleotides: TGCGCCAGCAGTTACGCGGGAGGGATATACGAGCAGTACTTC. Protein: CASSYAGGIYEQYF.

The gene calls are TRBV19 and TRBJ1-1, with TRBD1 as a possible D gene (5 bases). V lost 10 bases, J lost 4 bases, and 16 bases lay in between. This CDR3 has 13 residues. The V gene's germline CDR1 is LNHDA and CDR2 SQIVND (reference sequence). In DNA, the CDR3 is TGTGCCACCTCCCCGCGGGGGATCACTGAAGCTTTCTTT. Protein: CATSPRGITEAFF. Filled out from reference TRBV19 and TRBJ1-1, the complete variable domain reads DGGITQSPKYLFRKEGQNVTLSCEQNLNHDAMYWYRQDPGQGLRLIYYSQIVNDFQKGDIAEGYSVSREKKESFPLTVTSAQKNPTAFYLCATSPRGITEAFFGQGTRLTVV.

The chain has TRBV29-1 and TRBJ1-1, with D possibly matching TRBD1 (5 bases). Between the trimmed V and J ends, which lost 7 bases and 4 bases, there was a span of 16 bases. The CDR3 contains 13 residues. Germline V gene sequence: CDR1 SQVTM, CDR2 ANQGSEA. Written as DNA, the CDR3 is TGCAGCGGCCTACAGGCGGTTGGCACTGAAGCTTTCTTT. Its translation is CSGLQAVGTEAFF.

Only one count was recorded for this clone. The chain has TRBV5-5 and TRBJ2-7; TRBD2 matches 8 bases. Germline V gene data show CDR1 as SGHKS and CDR2 as YYEKEE (reference sequence). This CDR3 contains 14 residues. Trimming took 0 bases from V and 3 from J; bases not matched to a gene: 2. DNA for the CDR3: TGTGCCAGCAGCTTGGGTAGCGGGGACTACGAGCAGTACTTC. Its protein is CASSLGSGDYEQYF.

CDR3 in DNA: TGTGCCAGCTCGGGACAGGGGATTAATCAGCCCCAGCATTTT. This translates into CASSGQGINQPQHF. This chain connects TRBV27 to TRBJ1-5; 10 bases agree with TRBD1. V lost 8 bases and J lost 4; bases outside the gene matches: 5. The germline gives CDR1 MNHEY, CDR2 SMNVEV (reference sequence). The CDR3 contains 14 residues.

The chain uses TRBV7-9 and TRBJ2-7; 9 bases map to TRBD1. The germline V gene has CDR1 SEHNR and CDR2 FQNEAQ (reference sequence). The CDR3 sequence is 13 residues long. V dropped 8 bases and J dropped 6; count of bases not matched to a gene: 8. CDR3 sequence (DNA): TGTGCCAGCTTGCGGACAGGGGTGGGCGAGCAGTACTTC. This encodes CASLRTGVGEQYF.